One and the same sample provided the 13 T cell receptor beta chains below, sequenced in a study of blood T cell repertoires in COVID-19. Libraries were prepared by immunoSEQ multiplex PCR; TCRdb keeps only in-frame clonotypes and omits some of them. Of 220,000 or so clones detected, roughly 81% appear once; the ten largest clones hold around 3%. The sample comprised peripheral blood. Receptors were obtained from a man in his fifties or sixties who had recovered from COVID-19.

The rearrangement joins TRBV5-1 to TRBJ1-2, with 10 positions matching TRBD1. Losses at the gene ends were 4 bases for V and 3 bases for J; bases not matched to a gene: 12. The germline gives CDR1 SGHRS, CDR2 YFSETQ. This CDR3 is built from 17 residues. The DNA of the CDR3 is TGCGCCAGCAGCCCCCAGGACAGGGGGAGGAGGGACTATGGCTACACCTTC. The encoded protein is CASSPQDRGRRDYGYTF.

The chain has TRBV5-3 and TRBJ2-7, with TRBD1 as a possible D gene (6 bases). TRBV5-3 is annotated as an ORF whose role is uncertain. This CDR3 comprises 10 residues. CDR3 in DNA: TGTGTCGACAGGTTGGGGGAGCAGTACTTC. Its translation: CVDRLGEQYF.

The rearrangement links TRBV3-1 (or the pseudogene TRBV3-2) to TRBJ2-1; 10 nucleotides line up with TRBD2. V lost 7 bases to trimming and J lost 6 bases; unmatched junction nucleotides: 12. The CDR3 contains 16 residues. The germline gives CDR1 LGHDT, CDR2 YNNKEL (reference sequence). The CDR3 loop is CASTLAGGSSLNEQFF. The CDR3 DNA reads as TGTGCCAGCACATTAGCGGGAGGATCTTCCCTCAATGAGCAGTTCTTC.

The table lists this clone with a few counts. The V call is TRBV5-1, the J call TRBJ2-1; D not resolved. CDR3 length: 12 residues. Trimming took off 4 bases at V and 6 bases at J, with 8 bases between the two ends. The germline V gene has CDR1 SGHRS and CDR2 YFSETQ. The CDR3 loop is CASSGPINEQFF. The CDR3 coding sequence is TGCGCCAGCAGCGGCCCCATCAATGAGCAGTTCTTC.

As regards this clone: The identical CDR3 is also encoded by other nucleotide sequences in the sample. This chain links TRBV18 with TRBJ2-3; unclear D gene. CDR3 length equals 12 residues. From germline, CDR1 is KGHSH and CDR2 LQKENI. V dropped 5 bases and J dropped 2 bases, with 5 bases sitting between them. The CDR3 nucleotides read TGTGCCAGCTCAACTAACACAGATACGCAGTATTTT. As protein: CASSTNTDTQYF. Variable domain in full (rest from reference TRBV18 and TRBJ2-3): NAGVMQNPRHLVRRRGQEARLRCSPMKGHSHVYWYRQLPEEGLKFMVYLQKENIIDESGMPKERFSAEFPKEGPSILRIQQVVRGDSAAYFCASSTNTDTQYFGPGTRLTVL.

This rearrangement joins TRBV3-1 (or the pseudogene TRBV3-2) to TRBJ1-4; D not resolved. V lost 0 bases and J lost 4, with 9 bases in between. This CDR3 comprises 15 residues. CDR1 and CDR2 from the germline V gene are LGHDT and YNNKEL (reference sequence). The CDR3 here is CASSQDGRINEKLFF. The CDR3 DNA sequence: TGTGCCAGCAGCCAAGATGGCAGGATTAATGAAAAACTGTTTTTT.

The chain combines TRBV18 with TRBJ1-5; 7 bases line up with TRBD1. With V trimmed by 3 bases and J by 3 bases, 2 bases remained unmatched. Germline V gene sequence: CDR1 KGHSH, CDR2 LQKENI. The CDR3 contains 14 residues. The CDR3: CASSPTGINQPQHF. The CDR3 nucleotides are TGTGCCAGCTCACCGACAGGGATCAATCAGCCCCAGCATTTT.

CDR3 coding DNA: TGTGCCAGCAGTCTGAGGCACAATCAGCCCCAGCATTTT. Protein sequence: CASSLRHNQPQHF. The chain links TRBV27 to TRBJ1-5; D gene unclear. The CDR3 has 13 amino acids. Trimming pared 5 bases from V and 3 bases from J, leaving 8 bases between. Germline V gives CDR1 MNHEY, CDR2 SMNVEV (reference sequence).

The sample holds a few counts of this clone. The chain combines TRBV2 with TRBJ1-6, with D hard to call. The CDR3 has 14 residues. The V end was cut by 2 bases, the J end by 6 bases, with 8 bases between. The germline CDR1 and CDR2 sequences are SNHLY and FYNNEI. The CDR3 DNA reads TGTGCCAGCAGTGAACCGACGGGTAATTCACCCCTCCACTTT. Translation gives CASSEPTGNSPLHF.

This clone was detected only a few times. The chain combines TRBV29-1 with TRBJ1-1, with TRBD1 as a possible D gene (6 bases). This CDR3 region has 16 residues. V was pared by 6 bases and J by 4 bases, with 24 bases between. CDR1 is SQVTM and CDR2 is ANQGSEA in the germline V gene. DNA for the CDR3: TGCAGCGTCACCACCGGGACATTGAAAGCTGGCACTGAAGCTTTCTTT. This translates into CSVTTGTLKAGTEAFF.

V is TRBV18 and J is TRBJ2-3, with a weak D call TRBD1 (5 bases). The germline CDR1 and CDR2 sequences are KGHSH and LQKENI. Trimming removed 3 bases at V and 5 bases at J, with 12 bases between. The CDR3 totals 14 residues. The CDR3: CASSPLVREDTQYF. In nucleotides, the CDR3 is TGTGCCAGCTCACCCCTTGTCAGGGAAGATACGCAGTATTTT.

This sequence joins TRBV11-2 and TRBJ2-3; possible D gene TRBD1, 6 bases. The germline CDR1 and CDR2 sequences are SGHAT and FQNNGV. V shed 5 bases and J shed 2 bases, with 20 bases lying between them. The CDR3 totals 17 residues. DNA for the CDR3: TGTGCCAGCAGCACGACAGGTCTGCTCTACCCCACAGATACGCAGTATTTT. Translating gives CASSTTGLLYPTDTQYF.

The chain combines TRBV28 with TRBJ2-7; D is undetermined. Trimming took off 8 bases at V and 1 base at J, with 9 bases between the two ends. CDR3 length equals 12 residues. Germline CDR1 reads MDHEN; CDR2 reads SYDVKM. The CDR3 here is CASAQRSYEQYF. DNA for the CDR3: TGTGCCAGCGCCCAACGGTCCTACGAGCAGTACTTC.